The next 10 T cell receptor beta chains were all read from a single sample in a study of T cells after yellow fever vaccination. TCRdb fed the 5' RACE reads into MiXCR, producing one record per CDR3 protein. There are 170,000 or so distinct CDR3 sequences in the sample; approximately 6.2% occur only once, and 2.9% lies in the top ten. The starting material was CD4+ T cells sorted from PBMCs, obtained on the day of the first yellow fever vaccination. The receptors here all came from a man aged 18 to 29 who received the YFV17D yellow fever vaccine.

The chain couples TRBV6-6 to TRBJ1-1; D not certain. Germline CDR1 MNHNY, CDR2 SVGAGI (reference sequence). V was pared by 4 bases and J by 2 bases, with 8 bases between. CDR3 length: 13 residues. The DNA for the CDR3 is TGTGCCAGCAGTTTCCCAGCCAACACTGAAGCTTTCTTT. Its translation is CASSFPANTEAFF.

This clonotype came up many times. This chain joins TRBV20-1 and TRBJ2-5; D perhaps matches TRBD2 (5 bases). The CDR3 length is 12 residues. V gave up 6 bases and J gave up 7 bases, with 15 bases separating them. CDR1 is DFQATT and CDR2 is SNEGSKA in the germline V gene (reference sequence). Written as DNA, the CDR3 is TGCAGTGCAGACACGGGGAAGGGGACCCAGTACTTC. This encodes CSADTGKGTQYF.

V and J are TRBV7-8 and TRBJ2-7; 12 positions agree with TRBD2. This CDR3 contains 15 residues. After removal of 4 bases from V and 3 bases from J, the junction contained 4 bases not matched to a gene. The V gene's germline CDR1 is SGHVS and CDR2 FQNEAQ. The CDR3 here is CASSSTSGGIYEQYF. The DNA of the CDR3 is TGTGCCAGCAGCTCCACTAGCGGGGGGATCTACGAGCAGTACTTC. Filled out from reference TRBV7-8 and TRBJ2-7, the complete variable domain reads GAGVSQSPRYKVAKRGQDVALRCDPISGHVSLFWYQQALGQGPEFLTYFQNEAQLDKSGLPSDRFFAERPEGSVSTLKIQRTQQEDSAVYLCASSSTSGGIYEQYFGPGTRLTVT.

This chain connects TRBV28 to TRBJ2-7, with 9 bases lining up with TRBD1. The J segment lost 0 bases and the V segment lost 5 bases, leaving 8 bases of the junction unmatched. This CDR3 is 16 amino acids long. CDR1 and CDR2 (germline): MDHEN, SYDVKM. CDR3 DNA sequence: TGTGCCAGCAGTACCACAGGACAGGGGCCCTCCTACGAGCAGTACGTC. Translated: CASSTTGQGPSYEQYV.

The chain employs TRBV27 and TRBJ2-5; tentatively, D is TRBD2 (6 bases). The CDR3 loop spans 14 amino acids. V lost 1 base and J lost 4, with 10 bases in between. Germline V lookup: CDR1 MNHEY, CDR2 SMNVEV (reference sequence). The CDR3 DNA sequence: TGTGCCAGCAGTTTATACGGGGGAGTAGAGACCCAGTACTTC. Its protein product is CASSLYGGVETQYF.

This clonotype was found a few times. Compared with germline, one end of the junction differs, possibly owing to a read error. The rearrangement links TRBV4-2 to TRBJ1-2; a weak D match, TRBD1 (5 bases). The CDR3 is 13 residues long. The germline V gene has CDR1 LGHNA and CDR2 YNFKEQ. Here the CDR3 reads CASTTKPAGDLVF. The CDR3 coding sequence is TGTGCCAGCACCACGAAGCCAGCGGGGGATTTAGTCTTC.

For the CDR3, the DNA is TGTGCCAGCAGCTTCAGGGGAATCGGGGAGCTGTTTTTT. Translating it yields CASSFRGIGELFF. The V gene is TRBV7-3, the J gene TRBJ2-2; D might be TRBD1 (6 bases). CDR3 length equals 13 residues. Germline CDR1 reads SGHTA; CDR2 reads FQGTGA. Trimming stripped 3 bases from V and 7 bases from J, with 9 bases between.

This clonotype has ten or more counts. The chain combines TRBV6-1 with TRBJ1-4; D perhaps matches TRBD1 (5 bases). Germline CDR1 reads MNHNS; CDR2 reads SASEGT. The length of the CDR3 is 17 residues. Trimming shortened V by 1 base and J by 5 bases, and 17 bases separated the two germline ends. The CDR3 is CASSEGQFEYWNEKLFF. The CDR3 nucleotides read TGTGCCAGCAGTGAAGGACAGTTCGAGTATTGGAATGAAAAACTGTTTTTT.

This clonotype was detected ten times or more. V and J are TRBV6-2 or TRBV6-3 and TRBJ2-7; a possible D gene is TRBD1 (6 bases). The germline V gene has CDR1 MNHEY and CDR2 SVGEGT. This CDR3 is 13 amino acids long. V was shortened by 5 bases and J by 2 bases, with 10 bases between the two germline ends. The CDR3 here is CASSTGTTYEQYV. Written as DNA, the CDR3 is TGTGCCAGCAGTACCGGGACAACCTACGAGCAGTACGTC.

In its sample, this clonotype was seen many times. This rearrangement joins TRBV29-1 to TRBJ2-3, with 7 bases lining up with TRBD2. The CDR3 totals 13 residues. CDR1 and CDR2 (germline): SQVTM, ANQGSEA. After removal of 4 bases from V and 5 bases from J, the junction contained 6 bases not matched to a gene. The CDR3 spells CSVGGGGGDTQYF. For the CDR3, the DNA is TGCAGCGTTGGCGGGGGAGGTGGAGATACGCAGTATTTT.